A selection of T cell receptor beta chains follows, all from one sample in a study of shared clonotypes between healthy human individuals. Data came from immunoSEQ multiplex PCR; TCRdb stores just in-frame clones and leaves some out. The sample holds a few million clones, just over 90% seen once. Sequencing was performed on naive CD4+ T cells sorted from blood. All receptors derive from a man younger than 30 in good health. Both conserved end residues are part of each CDR3. D genes are given only for firm matches. The listing skips clone size in some rows; elsewhere it reads once, few, many or a size class.

>TRBD1|.|TRBV5-6|TRBJ1-4
TGTGCCAGCAGCCGGGACAGGCAGGAAAAACTGTTTTTT
CASSRDRQEKLFF
>TRBD1|.|TRBV5-1|TRBJ2-5
TGCGCCAGCCGGACAGGGGGGGTGGAGACCCAGTACTTC
CASRTGGVETQYF
>.|.|TRBV19|TRBJ1-1
TGTGCCAGTAACCAAAGGGGGGGCGCGTACACTGAAGCTTTCTTT
CASNQRGGAYTEAFF
>.|.|TRBV21-1|TRBJ2-2
TGTGCCAGCAGTCCGACTAAAGGGGGCGTAAGCACCGGGGAGCTGTTTTTT
CASSPTKGGVSTGELFF
>.|.|TRBV14|TRBJ2-7
TGTGCCAGCAGCCAAGTTCTTCCCGGGGGGCGATCCTACGAGCAGTACTTC
CASSQVLPGGRSYEQYF
>.|.|TRBV30|TRBJ1-5
TGTGCCTGGAGTGTAACGATAAATCAGCCCCAGCATTTT
CAWSVTINQPQHF
>.|.|TRBV4-3|TRBJ2-2
TGCGCCAGCAGCCTTAGACTGAAAAACACCGGGGAGCTGTTTTTT
CASSLRLKNTGELFF
>.|.|TRBV5-1|TRBJ1-5
TGCGCCAGCAGCTTGGGTCTATGGGGTAGCAATCAGCCCCAGCATTTT
CASSLGLWGSNQPQHF
>.|few|TRBV14|TRBJ1-4
TGTGCCAGCAGCCAAGATCGCAAGATTCAGGCTAATGAAAAACTGTTTTTT
CASSQDRKIQANEKLFF
>TRBD1|.|TRBV4-1|TRBJ2-1
TGCGCCAGCAGCCAAGCATTAGGGCAGGGGGCTCCGAATGAGCAGTTCTTC
CASSQALGQGAPNEQFF
>.|.|TRBV19|TRBJ2-7
TGTGCCAGTAGAACGTTCCCGGGCCCTCAGTACTTC
CASRTFPGPQYF
>.|.|TRBV27|TRBJ2-7
TGTGCCAGCAGTCCGGACCTCTACGAGCAGTACTTC
CASSPDLYEQYF
>TRBD1|once|TRBV19|TRBJ1-3
TGTGCCAGTAGTAGAGACAGGGCCGGAAACACCATATATTTT
CASSRDRAGNTIYF
>TRBD2|.|TRBV10-3|TRBJ2-1
TGTGCCATCAGTGGGCTAGCGGGAGGGAGCTCCTACAATGAGCAGTTCTTC
CAISGLAGGSSYNEQFF
>.|.|TRBV6-6|TRBJ1-1
TGTGCCAGCAGTTACTCGAGCAATATAAACACTGAAGCTTTCTTT
CASSYSSNINTEAFF
>TRBD1|.|TRBV9|TRBJ1-6
TGTGCCAGCAGCGGCGGGACAGGGAGCTCCTATAATTCACCCCTCCACTTT
CASSGGTGSSYNSPLHF
>TRBD1|few|TRBV25-1|TRBJ1-1
TGTGCCAGCAGTGGGACAGGTACAAACACTGAAGCTTTCTTT
CASSGTGTNTEAFF
>.|.|TRBV11-1|TRBJ1-1
TGTGCCAGCAGCTTAGGGGGCCTGGAAGCTTTCTTT
CASSLGGLEAFF
>.|.|TRBV4-1|TRBJ1-5
TGCGCCAGCAGCCAAGGAAAAGGGAGCAATCAGCCCCAGCATTTT
CASSQGKGSNQPQHF
>.|.|TRBV18|TRBJ2-3
TGTGCCAGCCCCGGCCACTCGGGCAGCACAGATACGCAGTATTTT
CASPGHSGSTDTQYF
>TRBD2|once|TRBV27|TRBJ2-1
TGTGCCAGCAGTTATCTAGCGGGAGGAAGAGATGAGCAGTTCTTC
CASSYLAGGRDEQFF
>TRBD2|.|TRBV5-1|TRBJ2-5
TGCGCCAGCAGCTTTTATCGGACTAGCTTGACGGACCAAGAGACCCAGTACTTC
CASSFYRTSLTDQETQYF
>.|.|TRBV10-3|TRBJ1-1
TGTGCCATCAGTGAGTGGGGGGCTGAAGCTTTCTTT
CAISEWGAEAFF
>.|.|TRBV18|TRBJ2-2
TGTGCCAGCTCACCTAGGCCGGATGGCGTTGAGCTGTTTTTT
CASSPRPDGVELFF
>.|.|TRBV11-2|TRBJ2-7
TGTGCCAGCAGCTTAGCATACTACGAGCAGTACTTC
CASSLAYYEQYF
>TRBD1|.|TRBV28|TRBJ2-7
TGTGCCAGCAGCCCGACAGGGACCTACGAGCAGTACTTC
CASSPTGTYEQYF
>TRBD1|.|TRBV5-4|TRBJ1-3
TGTGCCAGCAGCTGGGGACAGAGCTCTGGAAACACCATATATTTT
CASSWGQSSGNTIYF
>TRBD2|.|TRBV6-5|TRBJ2-1
TGTGCCAGCAGAAGGACTAGCGGCTACAATGAGCAGTTCTTC
CASRRTSGYNEQFF
>.|few|TRBV29-1|TRBJ1-1
TGCAGCGTGGGCATGGGGAACACTGAAGCTTTCTTT
CSVGMGNTEAFF
>.|.|TRBV18|TRBJ2-1
TGTGCCAGCTCACCGTTCTCGACCGACAATGAGCAGTTCTTC
CASSPFSTDNEQFF
>TRBD1|.|TRBV19|TRBJ2-1
TGTGCCAGTACCACGACAGGGAGTACCTACAATGAGCAGTTCTTC
CASTTTGSTYNEQFF
>TRBD1|.|TRBV27|TRBJ1-5
TGTGCCAGCCGCTGGACAGGGTTTAACAATCAGCCCCAGCATTTT
CASRWTGFNNQPQHF
>.|.|TRBV7-2|TRBJ2-7
TGTGCCAGCAGCTTAGGACAAGCGGGCTACGAGCAGTACTTC
CASSLGQAGYEQYF
>TRBD1|.|TRBV4-2|TRBJ1-3
TGTGCCAGCAGCCAAGAGAGGACAGGGGACTCTGGAAACACCATATATTTT
CASSQERTGDSGNTIYF
>.|.|TRBV9|TRBJ1-2
TGTGCCATCCCGGGCCGGTCGGCCAGTGGCTACACCTTC
CAIPGRSASGYTF
>.|.|TRBV6-4|TRBJ1-6
TGTGCCAGCACCCCGTTGGGGGCCTATAATTCACCCCTCCACTTT
CASTPLGAYNSPLHF
>.|.|TRBV11-2|TRBJ1-1
TGTGCCAGCAGTCGGAATGGTTTTGACACTGAAGCTTTCTTT
CASSRNGFDTEAFF
>.|.|TRBV15|TRBJ2-3
TGTGCCACCAGCAGAGTATCGATCGGGACGAGCACAGATACGCAGTATTTT
CATSRVSIGTSTDTQYF
>TRBD1|.|TRBV7-2|TRBJ1-2
TGTGCCAGCACCGCAGGACAGGGGGACTATGGCTACACCTTC
CASTAGQGDYGYTF
>TRBD1|.|TRBV18|TRBJ1-4
TGTGCCAGCTCGGGACAGGGGGGAACAACTAATGAAAAACTGTTTTTT
CASSGQGGTTNEKLFF
>TRBD1|.|TRBV10-2|TRBJ2-2
TGCGCCACCAGTGCGGGACAGGGGGTGTCCGGGGAGCTGTTTTTT
CATSAGQGVSGELFF
>TRBD1|.|TRBV7-9|TRBJ1-3
TGTGCCAGCAGCTTAGTTTGGGACAGTGGAAACACCATATATTTT
CASSLVWDSGNTIYF
>TRBD2|.|TRBV10-3|TRBJ2-7
TGTGCCGTCGAACTACTAGCGGGAAGATACGAGCAGTACTTC
CAVELLAGRYEQYF
>TRBD2|.|TRBV10-3|TRBJ2-1
TGTGCCATCAGGACTAGCGGATACAATGAGCAGTTCTTC
CAIRTSGYNEQFF
>TRBD1|.|TRBV5-1|TRBJ1-2
TGCGCCAGCAGCCCGGGAGGACAGGGGTATGGCTACACCTTC
CASSPGGQGYGYTF
>.|.|TRBV7-2|TRBJ2-7
TGTGCCAGCAGCCGACGTTGGGACTACGAGCAGTACTTC
CASSRRWDYEQYF
>.|.|TRBV27|TRBJ2-2
TGTGCCAGCAGGGAGGACACCGGGGAGCTGTTTTTT
CASREDTGELFF
>.|.|TRBV6-1|TRBJ2-3
TGTGCCAGCAGTGTTCTCCGGGACATTTCCCGAGGAGATACGCAGTATTTT
CASSVLRDISRGDTQYF
>TRBD2|.|TRBV6-1|TRBJ2-5
TGTGCCAGCAGACCTGGGGGAGGGTACCAAGAGACCCAGTACTTC
CASRPGGGYQETQYF
>.|.|TRBV19|TRBJ2-1
TGTGCCAGTAGAACACGACAGGAGTCCTACAATGAGCAGTTCTTC
CASRTRQESYNEQFF
>.|.|TRBV6-5|TRBJ2-5
TGTGCCAGCAGTTACTCGCCCACCAAAGAGACCCAGTACTTC
CASSYSPTKETQYF
>.|.|TRBV5-1|TRBJ2-7
TGCGCCAGCAGCCGGGACGGATCCCGCCCGTACGAGCAGTACTTC
CASSRDGSRPYEQYF
>TRBD1|.|TRBV7-2|TRBJ1-1
TGTGCCAGCAGCAGGACAGGGGGTGGGAACACTGAAGCTTTCTTT
CASSRTGGGNTEAFF
>.|.|TRBV7-9|TRBJ1-2
TGTGCCAGCAGCTTAGAAGGGAGGGGCGGCTACACCTTC
CASSLEGRGGYTF
>.|.|TRBV5-1|TRBJ2-7
TGCGCCAGCAGCTTGGAAGGGTTCTACGAGCAGTACTTC
CASSLEGFYEQYF